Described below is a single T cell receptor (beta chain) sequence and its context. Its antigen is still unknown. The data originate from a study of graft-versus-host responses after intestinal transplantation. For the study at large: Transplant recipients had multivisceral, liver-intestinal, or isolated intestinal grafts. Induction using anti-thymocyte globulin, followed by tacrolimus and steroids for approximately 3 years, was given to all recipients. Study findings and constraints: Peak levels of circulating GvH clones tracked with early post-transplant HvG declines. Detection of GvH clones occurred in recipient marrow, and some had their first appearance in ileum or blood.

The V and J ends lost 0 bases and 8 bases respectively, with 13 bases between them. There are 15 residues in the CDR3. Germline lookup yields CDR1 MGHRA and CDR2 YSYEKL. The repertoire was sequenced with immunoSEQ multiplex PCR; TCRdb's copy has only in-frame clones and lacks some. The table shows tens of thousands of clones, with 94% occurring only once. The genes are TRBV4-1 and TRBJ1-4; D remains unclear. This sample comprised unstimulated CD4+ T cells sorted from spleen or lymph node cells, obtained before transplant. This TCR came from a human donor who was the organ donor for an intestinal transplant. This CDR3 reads CASSQERRDGEKLFF. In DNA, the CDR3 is TGCGCCAGCAGCCAAGAGAGGCGGGATGGAGAAAAACTGTTTTTT.